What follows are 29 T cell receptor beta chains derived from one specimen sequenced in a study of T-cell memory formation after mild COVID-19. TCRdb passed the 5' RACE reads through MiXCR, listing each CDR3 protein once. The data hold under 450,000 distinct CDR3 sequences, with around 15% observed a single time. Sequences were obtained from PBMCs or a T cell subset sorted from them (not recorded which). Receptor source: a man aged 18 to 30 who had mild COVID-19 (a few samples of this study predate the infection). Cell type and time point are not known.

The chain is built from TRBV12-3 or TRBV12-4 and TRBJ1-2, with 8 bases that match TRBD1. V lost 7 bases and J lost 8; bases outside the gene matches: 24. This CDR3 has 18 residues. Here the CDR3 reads CASTEMTRQGYHRGGYTF. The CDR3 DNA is TGTGCCAGCACCGAGATGACGCGACAGGGGTATCATCGAGGCGGCTACACCTTC.

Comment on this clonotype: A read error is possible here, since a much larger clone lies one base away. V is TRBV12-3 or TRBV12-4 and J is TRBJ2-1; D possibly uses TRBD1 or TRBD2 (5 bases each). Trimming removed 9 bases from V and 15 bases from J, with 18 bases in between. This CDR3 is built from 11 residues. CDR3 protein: CARRDLAGLFF. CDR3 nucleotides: TGTGCCAGAAGGGACCTGGCTGGGCTGTTCTTC.

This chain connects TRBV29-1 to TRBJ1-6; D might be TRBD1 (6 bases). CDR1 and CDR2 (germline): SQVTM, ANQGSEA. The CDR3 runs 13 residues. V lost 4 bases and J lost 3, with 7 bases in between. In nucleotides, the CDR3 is TGCAGCGTTGGGACAGACTATAATTCACCCCTCCACTTT. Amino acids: CSVGTDYNSPLHF.

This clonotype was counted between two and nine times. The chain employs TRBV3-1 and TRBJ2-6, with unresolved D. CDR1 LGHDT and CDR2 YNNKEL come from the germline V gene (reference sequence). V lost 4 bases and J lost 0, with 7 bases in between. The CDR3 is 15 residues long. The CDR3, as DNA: TGTGCCAGCAGCCCTTCCCACTCTGGGGCCAACGTCCTGACTTTC. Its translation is CASSPSHSGANVLTF.

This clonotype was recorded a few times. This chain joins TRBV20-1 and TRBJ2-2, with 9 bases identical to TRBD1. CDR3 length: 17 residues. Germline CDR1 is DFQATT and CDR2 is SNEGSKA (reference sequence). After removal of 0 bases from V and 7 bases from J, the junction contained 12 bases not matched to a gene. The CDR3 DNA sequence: TGCAGTGCTAGAGATGGATCAGGACAGGGGATCGGCGGGGAGCTGTTTTTT. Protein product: CSARDGSGQGIGGELFF.

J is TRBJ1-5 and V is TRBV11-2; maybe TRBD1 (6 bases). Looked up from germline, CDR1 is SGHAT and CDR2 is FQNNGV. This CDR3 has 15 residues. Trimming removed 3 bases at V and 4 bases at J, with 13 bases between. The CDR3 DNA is TGTGCCAGCAGCTTCTCAGGGGCCCAAAATCAGCCCCAGCATTTT. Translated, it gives CASSFSGAQNQPQHF.

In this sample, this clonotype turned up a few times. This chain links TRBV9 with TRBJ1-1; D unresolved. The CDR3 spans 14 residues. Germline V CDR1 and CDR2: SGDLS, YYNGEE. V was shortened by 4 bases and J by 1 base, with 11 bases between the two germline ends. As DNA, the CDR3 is TGTGCCAGCAGCCCCCTGTGGACGAACACTGAAGCTTTCTTT. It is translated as CASSPLWTNTEAFF.

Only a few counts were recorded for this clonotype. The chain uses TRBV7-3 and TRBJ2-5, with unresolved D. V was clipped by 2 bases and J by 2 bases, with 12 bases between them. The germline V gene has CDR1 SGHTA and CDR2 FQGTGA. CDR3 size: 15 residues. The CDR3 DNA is TGTGCCAGCAGCTTAGGTCGGGTCGGGCAAGAGACCCAGTACTTC. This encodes CASSLGRVGQETQYF.

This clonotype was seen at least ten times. The CDR3 loop reads CASMPPGHPNSPLHF. The CDR3 region has the DNA TGTGCCAGCATGCCCCCGGGACATCCCAATTCACCCCTCCACTTT. The V gene is TRBV7-2, the J gene TRBJ1-6, with D tentatively TRBD1 (6 bases). Germline values: CDR1 SGHTA, CDR2 FQGNSA. This CDR3 has 15 amino acids. The ends were cut back, 7 bases at V and 7 bases at J, with 17 bases in the middle.

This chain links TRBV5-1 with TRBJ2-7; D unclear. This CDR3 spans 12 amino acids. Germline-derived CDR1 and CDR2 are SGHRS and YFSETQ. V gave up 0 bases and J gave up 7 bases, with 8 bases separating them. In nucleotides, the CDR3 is TGCGCCAGCAGCTTGGACGGAGAGGAGCAGTACTTC. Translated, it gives CASSLDGEEQYF. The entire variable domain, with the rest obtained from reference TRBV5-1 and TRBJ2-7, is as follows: KAGVTQTPRYLIKTRGQQVTLSCSPISGHRSVSWYQQTPGQGLQFLFEYFSETQRNKGNFPGRFSGRQFSNSRSEMNVSTLELGDSALYLCASSLDGEEQYFGPGTRLTVT.

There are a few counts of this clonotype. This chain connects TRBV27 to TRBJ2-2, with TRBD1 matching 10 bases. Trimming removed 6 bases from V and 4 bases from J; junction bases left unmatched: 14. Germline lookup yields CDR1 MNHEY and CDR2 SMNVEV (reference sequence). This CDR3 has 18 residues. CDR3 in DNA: TGTGCCAGCAGATCGACAGGGGGCCGCTCTAAGTCCACCGGGGAGCTGTTTTTT. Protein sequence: CASRSTGGRSKSTGELFF.

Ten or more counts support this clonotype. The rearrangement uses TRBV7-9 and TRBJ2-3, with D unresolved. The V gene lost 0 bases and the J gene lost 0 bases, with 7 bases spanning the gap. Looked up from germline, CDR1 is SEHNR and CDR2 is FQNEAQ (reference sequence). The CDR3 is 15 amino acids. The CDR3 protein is CASSLAGSSTDTQYF. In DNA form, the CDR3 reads TGTGCCAGCAGCTTAGCGGGGTCTAGCACAGATACGCAGTATTTT.

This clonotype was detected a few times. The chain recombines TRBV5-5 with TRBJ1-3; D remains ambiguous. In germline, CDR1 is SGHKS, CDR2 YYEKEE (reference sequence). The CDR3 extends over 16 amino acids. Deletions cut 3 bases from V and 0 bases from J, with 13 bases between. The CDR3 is CASSSLHSISGNTIYF. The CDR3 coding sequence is TGTGCCAGCAGCTCTCTACACTCGATCTCTGGAAACACCATATATTTT.

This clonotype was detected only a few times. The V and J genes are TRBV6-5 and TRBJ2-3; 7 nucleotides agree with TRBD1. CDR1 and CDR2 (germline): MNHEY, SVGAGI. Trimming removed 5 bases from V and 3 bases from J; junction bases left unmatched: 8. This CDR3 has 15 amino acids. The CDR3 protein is CASSTYDRVTDTQYF. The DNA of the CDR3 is TGTGCCAGCAGTACGTATGACAGGGTTACAGATACGCAGTATTTT.

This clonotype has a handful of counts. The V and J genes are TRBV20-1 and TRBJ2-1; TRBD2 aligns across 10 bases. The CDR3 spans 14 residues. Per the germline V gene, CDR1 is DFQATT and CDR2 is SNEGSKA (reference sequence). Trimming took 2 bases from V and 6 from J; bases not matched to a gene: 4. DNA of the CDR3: TGCAGTGCTAGATCGAGCGGGGGGGCCAATGAGCAGTTCTTC. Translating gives CSARSSGGANEQFF.

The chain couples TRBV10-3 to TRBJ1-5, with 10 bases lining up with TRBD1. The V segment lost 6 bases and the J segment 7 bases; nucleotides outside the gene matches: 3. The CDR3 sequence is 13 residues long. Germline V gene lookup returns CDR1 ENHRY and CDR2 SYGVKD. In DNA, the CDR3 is TGTGCCATCAGGGGGACAGGGGACCAGCCCCAGCATTTT. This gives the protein CAIRGTGDQPQHF.

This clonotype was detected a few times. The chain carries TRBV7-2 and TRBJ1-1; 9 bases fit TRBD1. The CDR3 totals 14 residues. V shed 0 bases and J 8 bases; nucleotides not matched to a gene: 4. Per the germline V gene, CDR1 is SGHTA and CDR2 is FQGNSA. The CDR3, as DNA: TGTGCCAGCAGCTTAGCCACCGGGACAGGGGAAGCTTTCTTT. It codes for CASSLATGTGEAFF.

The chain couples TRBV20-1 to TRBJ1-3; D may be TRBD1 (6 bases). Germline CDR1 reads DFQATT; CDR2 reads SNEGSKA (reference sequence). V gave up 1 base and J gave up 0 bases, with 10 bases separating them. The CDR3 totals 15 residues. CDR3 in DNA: TGCAGTGCTAGAGGGACAGCGTACTCTGGAAACACCATATATTTT. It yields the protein CSARGTAYSGNTIYF.

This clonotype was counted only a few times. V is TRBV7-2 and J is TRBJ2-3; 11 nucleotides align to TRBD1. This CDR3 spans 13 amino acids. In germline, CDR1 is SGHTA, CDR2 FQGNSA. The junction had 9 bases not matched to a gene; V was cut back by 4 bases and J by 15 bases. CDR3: CASSSRSGQGGYF. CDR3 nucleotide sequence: TGTGCCAGCAGCTCTCGCTCGGGACAGGGGGGTTATTTT.

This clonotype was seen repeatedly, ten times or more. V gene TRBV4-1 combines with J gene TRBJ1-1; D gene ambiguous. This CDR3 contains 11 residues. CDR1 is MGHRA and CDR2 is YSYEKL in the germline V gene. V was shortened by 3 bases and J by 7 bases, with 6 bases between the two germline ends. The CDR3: CASSHAREAFF. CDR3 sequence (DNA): TGCGCCAGCAGCCACGCTCGTGAAGCTTTCTTT.

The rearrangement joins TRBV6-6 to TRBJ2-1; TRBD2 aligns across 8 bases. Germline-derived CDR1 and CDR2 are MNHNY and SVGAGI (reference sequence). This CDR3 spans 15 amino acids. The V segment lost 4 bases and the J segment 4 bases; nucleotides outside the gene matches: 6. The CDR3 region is CASSFSGGQYNEQFF. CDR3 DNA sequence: TGTGCCAGCAGTTTCTCGGGGGGGCAGTACAATGAGCAGTTCTTC.

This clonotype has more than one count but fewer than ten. The CDR3 sequence: CASSSPTGGNEQFF. The CDR3 DNA follows: TGTGCCAGCAGCTCACCGACAGGGGGCAATGAGCAGTTCTTC. The rearrangement joins TRBV11-3 to TRBJ2-1; 9 positions agree with TRBD1. The CDR3 has 14 amino acids. V shed 4 bases and J 6 bases; nucleotides not matched to a gene: 4. CDR1 is SGHNT, CDR2 YENEEA, per germline. The complete variable domain, with remaining parts taken from reference TRBV11-3 and TRBJ2-1, reads EAGVVQSPRYKIIEKKQPVAFWCNPISGHNTLYWYLQNLGQGPELLIRYENEEAVDDSQLPKDRFSAERLKGVDSTLKIQPAELGDSAVYLCASSSPTGGNEQFFGPGTRLTVL.

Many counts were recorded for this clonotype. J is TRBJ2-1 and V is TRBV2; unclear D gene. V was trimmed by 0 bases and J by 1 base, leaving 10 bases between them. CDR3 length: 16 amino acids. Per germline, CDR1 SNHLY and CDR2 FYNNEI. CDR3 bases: TGTGCCAGCAGTGAAGCGGGTCGGATGTCCTACAATGAGCAGTTCTTC. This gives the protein CASSEAGRMSYNEQFF.

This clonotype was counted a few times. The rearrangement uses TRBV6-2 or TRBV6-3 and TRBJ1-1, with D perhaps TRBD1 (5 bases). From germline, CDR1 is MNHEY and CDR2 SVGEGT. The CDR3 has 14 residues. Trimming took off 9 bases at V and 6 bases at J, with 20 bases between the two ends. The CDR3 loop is CASRRWGTRAEAFF. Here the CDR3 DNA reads TGTGCCAGTCGTCGGTGGGGGACTCGAGCTGAAGCTTTCTTT.

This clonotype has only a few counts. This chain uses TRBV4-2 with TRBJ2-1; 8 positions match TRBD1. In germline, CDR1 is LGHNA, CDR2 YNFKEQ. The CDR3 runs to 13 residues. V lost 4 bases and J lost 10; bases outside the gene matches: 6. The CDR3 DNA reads TGTGCCAGCAGCCCCCGCCGGGACAGGGAGCAGTTCTTC. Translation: CASSPRRDREQFF.

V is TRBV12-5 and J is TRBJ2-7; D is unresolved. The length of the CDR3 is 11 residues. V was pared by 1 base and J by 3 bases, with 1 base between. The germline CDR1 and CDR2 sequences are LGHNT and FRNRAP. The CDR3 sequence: CASGLDYEQYF. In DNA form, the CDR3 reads TGTGCTAGTGGTTTGGACTACGAGCAGTACTTC.

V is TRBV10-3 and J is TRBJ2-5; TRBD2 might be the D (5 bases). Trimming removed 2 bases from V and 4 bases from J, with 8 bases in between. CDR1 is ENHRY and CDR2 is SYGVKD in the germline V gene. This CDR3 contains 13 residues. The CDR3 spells CAISEHTRETQYF. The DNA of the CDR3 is TGTGCCATCAGTGAGCACACTAGAGAGACCCAGTACTTC.

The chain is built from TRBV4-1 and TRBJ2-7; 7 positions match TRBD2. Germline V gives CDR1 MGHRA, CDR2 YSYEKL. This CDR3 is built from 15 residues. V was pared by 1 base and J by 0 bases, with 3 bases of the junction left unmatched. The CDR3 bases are TGCGCCAGCAGCCAAGTTCGCGGGGGCTCCTACGAGCAGTACTTC. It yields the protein CASSQVRGGSYEQYF.

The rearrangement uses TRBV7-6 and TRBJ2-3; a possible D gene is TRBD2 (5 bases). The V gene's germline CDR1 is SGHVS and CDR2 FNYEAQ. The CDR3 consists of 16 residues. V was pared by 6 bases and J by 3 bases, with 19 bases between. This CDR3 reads CASSQAEVGPTDTQYF. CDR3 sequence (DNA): TGTGCCAGCAGTCAGGCGGAGGTAGGGCCAACAGATACGCAGTATTTT.